What follows describes a single T cell receptor (beta chain). This sample was included in a study of control samples from healthy donors and cancer patients. After removal of 8 bases from V and 3 bases from J, the junction contained 7 bases not matched to a gene. CDR3 length: 15 residues. Per the germline V gene, CDR1 is MGHDK and CDR2 is SYGVNS. Data came from immunoSEQ multiplex PCR; TCRdb stores just in-frame clones and leaves some out. This table holds 190,000 or so clones, just under 95% found once. The sample consisted of blood. The TCR was taken from a man between 18 and 35 years old in good health. This chain connects TRBV25-1 to TRBJ2-7; 13 bases agree with TRBD2. The CDR3 DNA reads as TGTGCCAGCCAGACTAGCGGGGGGTCCTTCTACGAGCAGTACTTC. Residues: CASQTSGGSFYEQYF.